Only a few counts were recorded for the clone carrying this T cell receptor (beta chain). This entry comes from a study of CD8 T cells in Susac syndrome. Germline CDR1 and CDR2: SGHTA and FQGNSA. CDR3 length: 12 residues. V gave up 5 bases and J gave up 6 bases, with 8 bases separating them. Random hexamers served to reverse transcribe about 0.5 to 1 ug RNA. The immunoSEQ assay covered 54 Vbeta and 13 Jbeta segments for CDR3. One entry per CDR3 protein, called by TCRdb with MiXCR from the immunoSEQ multiplex PCR reads. The profile shows around 140,000 distinct CDR3 sequences, around 75% of them singletons. The multiple sclerosis controls, all treatment-naive patients, had relapsing-remitting disease that was stable or active. The authors negatively isolated CD8+ and CD4+ T cells and FACS-enriched TEMRA cells.

V is TRBV7-2 and J is TRBJ1-5; no clear D gene. The clonotype was recovered from a human donor with multiple sclerosis. Sequencing was performed on CD8+ T cells from PBMCs. CDR3 residues: CASSPGSQPQHF. CDR3 coding DNA: TGTGCCAGCAGCCCCGGTTCTCAGCCCCAGCATTTT. Full variable domain (missing parts from reference TRBV7-2 and TRBJ1-5): GAGVSQSPSNKVTEKGKDVELRCDPISGHTALYWYRQSLGQGLEFLIYFQGNSAPDKSGLPSDRFSAERTGGSVSTLTIQRTQQEDSAVYLCASSPGSQPQHFGDGTRLSIL.